Included here is one TCR beta chain sequence, with context. Its antigen is as yet unknown. The sample originates from a study of shared clonotypes between healthy human individuals. Partitioning of CD4+ cells yielded a CD45RA+ naive subset and a CD45RA-negative memory subset. Some clones are missing from TCRdb's copy, which holds only in-frame ones; the method was immunoSEQ multiplex PCR. The profile shows some 2,400,000 clones, 95% of them singletons. This CDR3 comprises 13 residues. Germline V gene sequence: CDR1 MNHNS, CDR2 SASEGT. V was shortened by 7 bases and J by 6 bases, with 10 bases between the two germline ends. Study results and limitations: Non-shared clonotypes showed lower generation probabilities than clonotypes common to all four donors. Incomplete sequencing of sorted subsets was indicated by rarefaction despite large depth.

This TCR derives from a man between 18 and 29 years old in good health. Sequencing was done on a sample of naive CD4+ T cells sorted from blood. Indicated subset: CD45RA+ positively selected. The chain carries TRBV6-1 and TRBJ1-6; the D is unclear. CDR3 sequence (DNA): TGTGCCAGCATGGTGGTGGCTAATTCACCCCTCCACTTT. It codes for CASMVVANSPLHF.